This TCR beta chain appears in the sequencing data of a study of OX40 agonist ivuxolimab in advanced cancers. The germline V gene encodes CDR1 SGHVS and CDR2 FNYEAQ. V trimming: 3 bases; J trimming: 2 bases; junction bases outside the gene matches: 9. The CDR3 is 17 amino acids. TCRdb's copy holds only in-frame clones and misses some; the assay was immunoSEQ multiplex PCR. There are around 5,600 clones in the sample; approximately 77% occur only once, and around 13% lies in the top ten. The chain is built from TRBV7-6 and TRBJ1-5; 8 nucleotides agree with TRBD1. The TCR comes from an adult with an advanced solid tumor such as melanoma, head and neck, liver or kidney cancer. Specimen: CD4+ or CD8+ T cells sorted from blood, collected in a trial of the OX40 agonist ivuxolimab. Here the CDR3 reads CASSFGEGQAGNQPQHF. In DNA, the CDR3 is TGTGCCAGCAGCTTCGGAGAGGGACAGGCGGGCAATCAGCCCCAGCATTTT. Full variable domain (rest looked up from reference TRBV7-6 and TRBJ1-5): GAGVSQSPRYKVTKRGQDVALRCDPISGHVSLYWYRQALGQGPEFLTYFNYEAQQDKSGLPNDRFSAERPEGSISTLTIQRTEQRDSAMYRCASSFGEGQAGNQPQHFGDGTRLSIL.